This T cell receptor (beta chain) was profiled in a study of CD4 T cells in relation to SARS-CoV-2 and coronaviruses. At the level of the study: TCR beta CDR3s were sequenced after 10-day antigen culture of PBMCs. Controls used an HIV-1 Nef peptide pool or no peptide.

CD4+ T cells from unexposed donors were obtained before the COVID-19 pandemic (2011-2018). CD4+ T cells were isolated from the cells after about ten days of culture. Cultures held two million PBMCs per well with roughly 10 IU/ml IL-2. On days 3 and 7, cultures got half fresh IL-2 medium. Repertoires were generated with immunoSEQ multiplex PCR, while TCRdb's copy carries only in-frame clones and drops some. The repertoire holds around 29,000 clones, with about three quarters as singletons. This clone came up a few times. The antigen is undetermined. Germline V CDR1 and CDR2: SEHNR, FQNEAQ (reference sequence). V gave up 4 bases and J gave up 0 bases, with 10 bases separating them. The CDR3 sequence is 14 residues long.

The receptor's source is a human donor in good health. This chain links TRBV7-9 with TRBJ2-7; tentative D call: TRBD2 (6 bases). The sample was CD4+ T cells from PBMCs, cultured in vitro. As DNA, the CDR3 is TGTGCCAGCAGCTACGGCGGGGTCTCCTACGAGCAGTACTTC. Its protein product is CASSYGGVSYEQYF.